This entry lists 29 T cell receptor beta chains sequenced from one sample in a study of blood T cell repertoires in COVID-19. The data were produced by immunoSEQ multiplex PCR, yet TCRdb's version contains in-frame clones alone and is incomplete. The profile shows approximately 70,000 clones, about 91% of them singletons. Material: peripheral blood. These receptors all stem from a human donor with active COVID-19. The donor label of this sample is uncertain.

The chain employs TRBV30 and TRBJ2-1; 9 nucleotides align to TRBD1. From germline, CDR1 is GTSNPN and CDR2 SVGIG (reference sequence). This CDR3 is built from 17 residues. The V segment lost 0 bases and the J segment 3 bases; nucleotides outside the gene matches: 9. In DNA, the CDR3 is TGTGCCTGGAGTGTAGGCTGGACAGGGGAATACTACAATGAGCAGTTCTTC. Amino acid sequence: CAWSVGWTGEYYNEQFF.

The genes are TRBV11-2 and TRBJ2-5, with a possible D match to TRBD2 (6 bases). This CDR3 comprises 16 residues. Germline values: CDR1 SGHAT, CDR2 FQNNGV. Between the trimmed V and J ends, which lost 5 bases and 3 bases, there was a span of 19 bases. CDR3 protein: CASSPRGGAGEETQYF. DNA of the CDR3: TGTGCCAGCAGCCCCCGAGGAGGAGCGGGTGAAGAGACCCAGTACTTC.

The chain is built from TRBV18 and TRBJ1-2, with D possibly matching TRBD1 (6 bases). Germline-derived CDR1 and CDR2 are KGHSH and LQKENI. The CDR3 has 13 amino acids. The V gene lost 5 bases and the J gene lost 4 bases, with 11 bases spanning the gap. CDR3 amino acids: CASSTTGFYGYTF. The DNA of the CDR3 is TGTGCCAGCTCAACTACAGGGTTCTATGGCTACACCTTC.

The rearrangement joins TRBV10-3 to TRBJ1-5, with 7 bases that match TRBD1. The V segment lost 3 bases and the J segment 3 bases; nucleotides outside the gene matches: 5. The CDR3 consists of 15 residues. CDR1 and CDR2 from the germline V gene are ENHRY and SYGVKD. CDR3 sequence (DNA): TGTGCCATCAGTGACCCAGGGGGAGACAATCAGCCCCAGCATTTT. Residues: CAISDPGGDNQPQHF.

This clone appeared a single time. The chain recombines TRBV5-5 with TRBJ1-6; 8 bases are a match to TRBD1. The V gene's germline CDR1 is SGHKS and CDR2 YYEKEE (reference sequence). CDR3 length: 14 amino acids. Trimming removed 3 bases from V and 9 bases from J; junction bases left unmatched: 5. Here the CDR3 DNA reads TGTGCCAGCAGCTCAGGACAGGGAAGTTCACCCCTCCACTTT. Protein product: CASSSGQGSSPLHF.

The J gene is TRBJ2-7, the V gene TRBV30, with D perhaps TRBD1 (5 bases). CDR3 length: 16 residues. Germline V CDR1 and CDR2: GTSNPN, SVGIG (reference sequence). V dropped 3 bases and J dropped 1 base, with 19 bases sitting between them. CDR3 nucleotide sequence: TGTGCCTGGAGCCCCCCCAGGGTAGACCGATCCTACGAGCAGTACTTC. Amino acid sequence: CAWSPPRVDRSYEQYF.

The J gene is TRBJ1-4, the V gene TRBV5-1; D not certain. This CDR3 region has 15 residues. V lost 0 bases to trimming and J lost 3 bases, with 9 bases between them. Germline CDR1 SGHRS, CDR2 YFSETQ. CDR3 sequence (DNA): TGCGCCAGCAGCTTGGTTCCCGGTGCTAATGAAAAACTGTTTTTT. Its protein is CASSLVPGANEKLFF.

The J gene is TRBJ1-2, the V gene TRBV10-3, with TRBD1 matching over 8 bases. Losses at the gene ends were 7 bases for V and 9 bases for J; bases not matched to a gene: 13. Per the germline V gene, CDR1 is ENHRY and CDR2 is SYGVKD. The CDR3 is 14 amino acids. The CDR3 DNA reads TGTGCCATCAACCCCCCCGACAGGGGAGGGAGCTACACCTTC. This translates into CAINPPDRGGSYTF.

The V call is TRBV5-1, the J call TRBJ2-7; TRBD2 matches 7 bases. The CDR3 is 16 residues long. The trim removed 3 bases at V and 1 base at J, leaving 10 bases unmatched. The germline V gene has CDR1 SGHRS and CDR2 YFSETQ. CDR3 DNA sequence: TGCGCCAGCAGCTCGACCCTAACGGGAGGTTCCTACGAGCAGTACTTC. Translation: CASSSTLTGGSYEQYF.

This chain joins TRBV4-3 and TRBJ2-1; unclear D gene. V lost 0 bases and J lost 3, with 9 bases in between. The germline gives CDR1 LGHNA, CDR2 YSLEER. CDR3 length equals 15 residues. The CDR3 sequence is CASSQEQDNYNEQFF. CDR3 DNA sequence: TGCGCCAGCAGCCAAGAGCAGGATAACTACAATGAGCAGTTCTTC.

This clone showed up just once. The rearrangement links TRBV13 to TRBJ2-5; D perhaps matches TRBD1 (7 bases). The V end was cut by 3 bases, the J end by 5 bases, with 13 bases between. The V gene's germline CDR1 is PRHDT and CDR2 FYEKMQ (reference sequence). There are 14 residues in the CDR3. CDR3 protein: CASSFSQGGETQYF. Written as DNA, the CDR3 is TGTGCCAGCAGCTTTTCGCAGGGGGGTGAGACCCAGTACTTC.

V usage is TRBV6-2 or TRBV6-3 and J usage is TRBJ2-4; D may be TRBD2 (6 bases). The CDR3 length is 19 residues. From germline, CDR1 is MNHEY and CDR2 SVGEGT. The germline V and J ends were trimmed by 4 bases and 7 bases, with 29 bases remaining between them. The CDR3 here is CASSFQRETGDPLFNIQYF. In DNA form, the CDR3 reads TGTGCCAGCAGTTTCCAACGGGAGACCGGAGATCCCCTCTTTAACATTCAGTACTTC.

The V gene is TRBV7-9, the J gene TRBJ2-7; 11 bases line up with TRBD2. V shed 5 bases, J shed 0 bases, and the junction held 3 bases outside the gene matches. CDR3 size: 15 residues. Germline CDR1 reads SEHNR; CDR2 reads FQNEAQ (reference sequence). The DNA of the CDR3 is TGTGCCAGCAGCCGACTAGCGGGAATCTCCTACGAGCAGTACTTC. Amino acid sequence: CASSRLAGISYEQYF.

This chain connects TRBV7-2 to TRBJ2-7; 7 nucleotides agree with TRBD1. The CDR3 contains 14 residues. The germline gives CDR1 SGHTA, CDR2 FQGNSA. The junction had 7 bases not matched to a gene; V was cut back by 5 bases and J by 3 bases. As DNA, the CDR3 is TGTGCCAGCAGCCGCGACCGGGACAGCTACGAGCAGTACTTC. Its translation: CASSRDRDSYEQYF. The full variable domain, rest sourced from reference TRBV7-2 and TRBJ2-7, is GAGVSQSPSNKVTEKGKDVELRCDPISGHTALYWYRQSLGQGLEFLIYFQGNSAPDKSGLPSDRFSAERTGGSVSTLTIQRTQQEDSAVYLCASSRDRDSYEQYFGPGTRLTVT.

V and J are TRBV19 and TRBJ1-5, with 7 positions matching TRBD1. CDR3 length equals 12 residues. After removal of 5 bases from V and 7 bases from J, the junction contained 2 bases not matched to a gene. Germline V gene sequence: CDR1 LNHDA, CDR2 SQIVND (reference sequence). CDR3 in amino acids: CASSPQGQPQHF. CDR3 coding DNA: TGTGCCAGTAGTCCACAGGGGCAGCCCCAGCATTTT.

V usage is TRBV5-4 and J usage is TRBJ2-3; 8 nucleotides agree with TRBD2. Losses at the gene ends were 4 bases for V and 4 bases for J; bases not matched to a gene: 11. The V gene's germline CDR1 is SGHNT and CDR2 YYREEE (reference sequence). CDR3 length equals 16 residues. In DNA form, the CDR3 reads TGTGCCAGCAGCACGGAACCGGGAGGGCCGGCAGATACGCAGTATTTT. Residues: CASSTEPGGPADTQYF. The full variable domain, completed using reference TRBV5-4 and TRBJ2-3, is ETGVTQSPTHLIKTRGQQVTLRCSSQSGHNTVSWYQQALGQGPQFIFQYYREEENGRGNFPPRFSGLQFPNYSSELNVNALELDDSALYLCASSTEPGGPADTQYFGPGTRLTVL.

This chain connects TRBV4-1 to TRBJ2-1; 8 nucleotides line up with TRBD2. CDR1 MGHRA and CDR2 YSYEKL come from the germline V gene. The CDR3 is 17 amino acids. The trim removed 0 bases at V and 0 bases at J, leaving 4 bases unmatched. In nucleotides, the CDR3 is TGCGCCAGCAGCCAAGATTCGCTAGCGGGCTCCTACAATGAGCAGTTCTTC. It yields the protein CASSQDSLAGSYNEQFF.

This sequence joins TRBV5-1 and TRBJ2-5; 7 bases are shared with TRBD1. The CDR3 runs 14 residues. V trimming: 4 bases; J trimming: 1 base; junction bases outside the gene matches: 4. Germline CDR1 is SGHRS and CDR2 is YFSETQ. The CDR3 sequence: CASSLGTAQETQYF. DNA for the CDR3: TGCGCCAGCAGCCTCGGGACAGCCCAAGAGACCCAGTACTTC.

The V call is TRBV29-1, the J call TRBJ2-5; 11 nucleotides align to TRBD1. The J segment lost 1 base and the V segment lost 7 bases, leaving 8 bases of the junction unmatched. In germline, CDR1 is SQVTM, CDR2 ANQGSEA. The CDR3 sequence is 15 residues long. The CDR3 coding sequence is TGCAGCGCCGGGACAGGGGGTACCGCCCAAGAGACCCAGTACTTC. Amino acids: CSAGTGGTAQETQYF.

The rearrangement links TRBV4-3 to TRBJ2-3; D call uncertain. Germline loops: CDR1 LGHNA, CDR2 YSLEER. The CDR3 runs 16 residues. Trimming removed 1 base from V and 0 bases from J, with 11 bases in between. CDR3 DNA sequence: TGCGCCAGCAGCCAAGGGCCCCAATTTAGCACAGATACGCAGTATTTT. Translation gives CASSQGPQFSTDTQYF.

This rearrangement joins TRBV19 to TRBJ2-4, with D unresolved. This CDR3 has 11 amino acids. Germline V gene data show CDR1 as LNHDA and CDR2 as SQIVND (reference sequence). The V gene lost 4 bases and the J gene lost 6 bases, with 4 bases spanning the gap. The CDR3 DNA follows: TGTGCCAGTAGTACAGGAAACATTCAGTACTTC. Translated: CASSTGNIQYF.

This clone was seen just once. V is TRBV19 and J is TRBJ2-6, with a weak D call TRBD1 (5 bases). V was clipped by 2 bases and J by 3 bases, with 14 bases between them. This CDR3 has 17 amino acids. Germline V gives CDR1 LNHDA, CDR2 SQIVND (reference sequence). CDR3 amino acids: CASSIRSGASGANVLTF. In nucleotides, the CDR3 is TGTGCCAGTAGTATACGATCTGGGGCCAGTGGGGCCAACGTCCTGACTTTC.

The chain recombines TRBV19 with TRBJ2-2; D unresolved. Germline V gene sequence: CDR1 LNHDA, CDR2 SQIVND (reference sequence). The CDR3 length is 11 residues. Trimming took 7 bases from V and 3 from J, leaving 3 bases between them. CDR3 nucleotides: TGTGCCAGTACCGACACCGGGGAGCTGTTTTTT. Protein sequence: CASTDTGELFF.

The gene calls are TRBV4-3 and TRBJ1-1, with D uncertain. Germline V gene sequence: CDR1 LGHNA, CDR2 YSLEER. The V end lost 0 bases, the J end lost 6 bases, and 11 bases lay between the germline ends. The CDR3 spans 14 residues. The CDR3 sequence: CASSQDRYFAEAFF. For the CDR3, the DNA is TGCGCCAGCAGCCAAGATCGGTATTTCGCTGAAGCTTTCTTT.

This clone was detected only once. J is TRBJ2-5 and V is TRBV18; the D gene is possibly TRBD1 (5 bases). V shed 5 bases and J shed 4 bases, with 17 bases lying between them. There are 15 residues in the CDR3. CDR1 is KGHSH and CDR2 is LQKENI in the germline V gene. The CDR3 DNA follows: TGTGCCAGCTCATCATTAGACAGCCTTGGAGAGACCCAGTACTTC. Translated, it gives CASSSLDSLGETQYF.

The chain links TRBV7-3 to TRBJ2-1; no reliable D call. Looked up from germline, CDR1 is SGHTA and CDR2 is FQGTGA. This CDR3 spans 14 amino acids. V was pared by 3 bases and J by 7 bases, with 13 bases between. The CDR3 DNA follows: TGTGCCAGCAGCTTGGGCTCCCCTGGGAATGAGCAGTTCTTC. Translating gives CASSLGSPGNEQFF.

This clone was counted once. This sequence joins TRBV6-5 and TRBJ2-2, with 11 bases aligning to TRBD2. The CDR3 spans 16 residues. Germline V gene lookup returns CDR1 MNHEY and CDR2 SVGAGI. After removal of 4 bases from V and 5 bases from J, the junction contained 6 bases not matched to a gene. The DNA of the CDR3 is TGTGCCAGCAGTTTACTAGCGGGAGTCGTGACCGGGGAGCTGTTTTTT. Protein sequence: CASSLLAGVVTGELFF.

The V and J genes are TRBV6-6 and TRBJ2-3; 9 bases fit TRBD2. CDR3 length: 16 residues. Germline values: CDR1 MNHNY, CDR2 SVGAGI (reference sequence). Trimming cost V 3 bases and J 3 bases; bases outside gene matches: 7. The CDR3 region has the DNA TGTGCCAGCAGTTATATGCCTAGCGGGAAAACAGATACGCAGTATTTT. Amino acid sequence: CASSYMPSGKTDTQYF.

The CDR3 sequence is CAIRKSGTGDEQYF. CDR3 DNA: TGTGCCATCAGGAAGTCCGGGACAGGGGACGAGCAGTACTTC. This chain links TRBV10-3 with TRBJ2-7; 10 bases line up with TRBD1. The V segment lost 6 bases and the J segment 5 bases; nucleotides outside the gene matches: 7. The CDR3 runs to 14 residues. Germline-derived CDR1 and CDR2 are ENHRY and SYGVKD.